The 21 T cell receptor beta chains presented below share a single source sample, sequenced in a study of human T cells and chemical hapten exposure. In TCRdb, the 5' RACE reads were re-called with MiXCR into one record per CDR3 protein. The table records more than 140,000 distinct CDR3 sequences, 4.1% of them present only once. Before extraction, the whole blood was not fractionated, and total RNA was taken from it. These TCRs come from a female donor in good health.

This clonotype was picked up many times. The gene calls are TRBV6-2 or TRBV6-3 and TRBJ2-7; D call uncertain. This CDR3 is built from 12 residues. Trimming cost V 8 bases and J 2 bases, with 10 bases left between them. Germline V lookup: CDR1 MNHEY, CDR2 SVGEGT. The CDR3, as DNA: TGTGCCAGCGGCGCAACCGCCTACGAGCAGTACTTC. This translates into CASGATAYEQYF.

The table lists this clonotype with many counts. J is TRBJ2-3 and V is TRBV5-1; D uncertain. CDR1 is SGHRS and CDR2 is YFSETQ in the germline V gene. The CDR3 extends over 16 amino acids. The germline V and J ends were trimmed by 0 bases and 2 bases, with 13 bases remaining between them. The DNA of the CDR3 is TGCGCCAGCAGCTTGGGCCCACAAGGGTTCACAGATACGCAGTATTTT. Protein product: CASSLGPQGFTDTQYF.

Ten or more counts support this clonotype. This chain uses TRBV28 with TRBJ2-3; 7 bases are a match to TRBD1. Germline V gene data show CDR1 as MDHEN and CDR2 as SYDVKM. J was trimmed by 8 bases and V by 1 base; bases with no gene match: 6. The CDR3 length is 14 residues. CDR3 coding DNA: TGTGCCAGCAGTTTATCGAGGGGGCGGTCTACGCAGTATTTT. It yields the protein CASSLSRGRSTQYF. The full variable domain, its missing parts supplied by reference TRBV28 and TRBJ2-3, is DVKVTQSSRYLVKRTGEKVFLECVQDMDHENMFWYRQDPGLGLRLIYFSYDVKMKEKGDIPEGYSVSREKKERFSLILESASTNQTSMYLCASSLSRGRSTQYFGPGTRLTVL.

This clonotype came up many times. The chain has TRBV5-4 and TRBJ1-3; no definite D call. The CDR3 loop spans 15 amino acids. Germline loops: CDR1 SGHNT, CDR2 YYREEE (reference sequence). V lost 5 bases to trimming and J lost 0 bases, with 12 bases between them. The CDR3 protein is CASSVDPSSGNTIYF. CDR3 DNA sequence: TGTGCCAGCAGTGTAGATCCGAGCTCTGGAAACACCATATATTTT. Looking up the rest from reference TRBV5-4 and TRBJ1-3 gives the full variable domain: ETGVTQSPTHLIKTRGQQVTLRCSSQSGHNTVSWYQQALGQGPQFIFQYYREEENGRGNFPPRFSGLQFPNYSSELNVNALELDDSALYLCASSVDPSSGNTIYFGEGSWLTVV.

Only a few counts were recorded for this clonotype. This chain joins TRBV5-6 and TRBJ2-7, with 8 bases matching TRBD2. The CDR3 is 17 residues long. The V gene's germline CDR1 is SGHDT and CDR2 YYEEEE. V shed 1 base, J shed 11 bases, and the junction held 20 bases outside the gene matches. CDR3 region: CASSLSNRVKRGIVEYF. The CDR3 DNA follows: TGTGCCAGCAGCTTGTCCAACCGCGTGAAGCGGGGGATTGTAGAGTACTTC.

There are many counts of this clonotype. The gene calls are TRBV20-1 and TRBJ2-1, with TRBD2 matching over 7 bases. The germline V gene encodes CDR1 DFQATT and CDR2 SNEGSKA (reference sequence). This CDR3 contains 15 residues. The V gene end was trimmed by 5 bases and the J gene end by 8 bases; junction bases not matched to a gene: 15. The CDR3 protein is CSAFTGTMSPDEQFF. The CDR3 DNA reads as TGCAGTGCTTTTACCGGGACTATGTCGCCCGATGAGCAGTTCTTC.

This clonotype was seen at least ten times. This chain uses TRBV29-1 with TRBJ1-5; D remains ambiguous. The CDR3 is made up of 12 amino acids. The germline CDR1 and CDR2 sequences are SQVTM and ANQGSEA. The germline V and J ends were trimmed by 5 bases and 5 bases, with 10 bases remaining between them. The CDR3 is CSVWSGDQPQHF. DNA for the CDR3: TGCAGCGTTTGGTCGGGTGATCAGCCCCAGCATTTT.

The sample holds a few counts of this clonotype. A much larger clonotype is one base distant, so this may be a read error. The V gene is TRBV4-1, the J gene TRBJ2-7; D could derive from TRBD1 or TRBD2 (5 bases each). Trimming removed 1 base at V and 5 bases at J, with 9 bases between. The germline V gene has CDR1 MGHRA and CDR2 YSYEKL. CDR3 length equals 13 residues. CDR3 amino acids: CASSQVRGDEQYF. CDR3 nucleotide sequence: TGCGCCAGCAGCCAAGTACGGGGCGACGAGCAGTACTTC.

Ten or more counts support this clonotype. This rearrangement joins TRBV9 to TRBJ2-3; D uncertain. V gave up 1 base and J gave up 0 bases, with 6 bases separating them. Per the germline V gene, CDR1 is SGDLS and CDR2 is YYNGEE. CDR3 length equals 14 residues. The CDR3 loop is CASSVTSSTDTQYF. The CDR3 DNA follows: TGTGCCAGCAGCGTAACAAGTAGCACAGATACGCAGTATTTT.

This clonotype showed up just a few times. An end of the junction differs from the germline gene, which may be a read error. The rearrangement joins TRBV5-6 to TRBJ2-1, with TRBD1 matching 8 bases. This CDR3 has 14 amino acids. The V gene's germline CDR1 is SGHDT and CDR2 YYEEEE. The CDR3 DNA sequence: TGTGCCAGCAGCTTGCTTTACAGGGGGGCCCCGGTTGCCTTC. It codes for CASSLLYRGAPVAF.

The rearrangement uses TRBV28 and TRBJ1-2; D perhaps matches TRBD1 (6 bases). The germline CDR1 and CDR2 sequences are MDHEN and SYDVKM. This CDR3 comprises 16 residues. The V end was cut by 5 bases, the J end by 1 base, with 17 bases between. The CDR3 sequence is CASSPPGQIINYGYTF. In DNA form, the CDR3 reads TGTGCCAGCAGTCCCCCCGGACAGATTATTAACTATGGCTACACCTTC.

The chain joins TRBV4-1 to TRBJ1-1; TRBD1 might be the D (6 bases). The V end was cut by 1 base, the J end by 1 base, with 16 bases between. The germline V gene encodes CDR1 MGHRA and CDR2 YSYEKL. The CDR3 is made up of 17 amino acids. CDR3 residues: CASSQGIPGAWNTEAFF. CDR3 nucleotides: TGCGCCAGCAGCCAAGGAATACCGGGGGCCTGGAACACTGAAGCTTTCTTT.

This clonotype was found many times. The chain uses TRBV6-5 and TRBJ1-1; D gene unclear. Trimming removed 4 bases at V and 1 base at J, with 10 bases between. From germline, CDR1 is MNHEY and CDR2 SVGAGI. CDR3 length equals 14 residues. DNA for the CDR3: TGTGCCAGCAGTTTGGACGGCCAGAACACTGAAGCTTTCTTT. This encodes CASSLDGQNTEAFF.

This clonotype was recorded many times. The rearrangement uses TRBV20-1 and TRBJ2-5; 9 bases are a match to TRBD2. Germline loops: CDR1 DFQATT, CDR2 SNEGSKA (reference sequence). There are 14 residues in the CDR3. V lost 5 bases and J lost 2; bases outside the gene matches: 6. The DNA of the CDR3 is TGCAGTGCTTCTAGCGGGGACGATCAAGAGACCCAGTACTTC. Translated, it gives CSASSGDDQETQYF.

Ten or more counts support this clonotype. The chain is built from TRBV12-5 and TRBJ1-1; a possible D gene is TRBD1 (5 bases). This CDR3 has 12 residues. V was shortened by 2 bases and J by 7 bases, with 8 bases between the two germline ends. Germline CDR1 reads LGHNT; CDR2 reads FRNRAP. CDR3 residues: CASGLSGDEAFF. The CDR3 DNA follows: TGTGCTAGTGGTTTGTCGGGGGATGAAGCTTTCTTT.

This clonotype has ten or more counts. CDR3 sequence reads: CASSYTYEQYF. The DNA of the CDR3 is TGTGCCAGCAGTTACACCTACGAGCAGTACTTC. The rearrangement links TRBV2 to TRBJ2-7; D is unclear. The germline gives CDR1 SNHLY, CDR2 FYNNEI. The length of the CDR3 is 11 residues. The ends were cut back, 5 bases at V and 2 bases at J, with 4 bases in the middle.

This clonotype was observed many times. The chain couples TRBV12-3 or TRBV12-4 to TRBJ2-4; tentative D call: TRBD1 (5 bases). Trimming removed 8 bases at V and 5 bases at J, with 13 bases between. The CDR3 is 13 residues long. The CDR3 nucleotides are TGTGCCAGCGGGGCGTTTCCAGAAAACATTCAGTACTTC. It yields the protein CASGAFPENIQYF.

This clonotype was recorded at least ten times. The rearrangement joins TRBV5-1 to TRBJ1-1; TRBD1 is a possible D gene (5 bases). The length of the CDR3 is 13 residues. Trimming shortened V by 4 bases and J by 1 base, and 8 bases separated the two germline ends. The germline V gene has CDR1 SGHRS and CDR2 YFSETQ. The CDR3 coding sequence is TGCGCCAGCAGCCGACAGACGAACACTGAAGCTTTCTTT. Amino acid sequence: CASSRQTNTEAFF.

This clonotype was seen at least ten times. V and J are TRBV19 and TRBJ2-1; the match to TRBD2 covers 8 bases. V was pared by 5 bases and J by 8 bases, with 17 bases of the junction left unmatched. This CDR3 has 17 residues. Germline V gene sequence: CDR1 LNHDA, CDR2 SQIVND (reference sequence). The chain's CDR3 is CASSPEEAGVVRDEQFF. The CDR3 DNA follows: TGTGCCAGTAGTCCCGAGGAAGCGGGGGTCGTGAGGGATGAGCAGTTCTTC.

In its sample, this clonotype was seen many times. The chain combines TRBV6-6 with TRBJ2-5; the match to TRBD1 covers 7 bases. The length of the CDR3 is 14 residues. V was pared by 6 bases and J by 6 bases, with 10 bases of the junction left unmatched. Germline V gene sequence: CDR1 MNHNY, CDR2 SVGAGI (reference sequence). In DNA, the CDR3 is TGTGCCAGCAGCCCCGGGACAGTTTTAAAGACCCAGTACTTC. This sequence encodes CASSPGTVLKTQYF.

This clonotype was detected many times. The chain carries TRBV20-1 and TRBJ2-3; 8 nucleotides line up with TRBD2. Germline loops: CDR1 DFQATT, CDR2 SNEGSKA (reference sequence). After removal of 3 bases from V and 5 bases from J, the junction contained 7 bases not matched to a gene. CDR3 length: 14 residues. Written as DNA, the CDR3 is TGCAGTGCTAGCTCGGGGGGGCGGGGAGATACGCAGTATTTT. Its translation: CSASSGGRGDTQYF.